The 24 T cell receptor beta chains below all came from one sample that was sequenced in a study of cytotoxic CD8 clonotypes in ibrutinib-treated CLL. The method was immunoSEQ multiplex PCR; TCRdb's version includes in-frame clones alone and lacks a portion of them. The sample yields about 24,000 clones, around four fifths seen once. The specimen comprised PBMCs, sampled before ibrutinib treatment. The receptors derive from a human donor with chronic lymphocytic leukemia.

The gene calls are TRBV7-8 and TRBJ2-3, with a weak D call TRBD2 (6 bases). The V gene lost 0 bases and the J gene lost 4 bases, with 8 bases spanning the gap. This CDR3 has 14 residues. Germline V gene data show CDR1 as SGHVS and CDR2 as FQNEAQ. The CDR3 loop reads CASSLAGLSDTQYF. The CDR3 DNA follows: TGTGCCAGCAGCTTAGCGGGACTTTCAGATACGCAGTATTTT.

V and J are TRBV5-4 and TRBJ1-4; a possible D gene is TRBD1 (5 bases). The CDR3 covers 14 residues. V was pared by 1 base and J by 8 bases, with 12 bases between. The germline gives CDR1 SGHNT, CDR2 YYREEE (reference sequence). The CDR3 reads CASSLYGGAEKLFF. The CDR3 coding sequence is TGTGCCAGCAGCTTGTATGGCGGGGCAGAAAAACTGTTTTTT.

The chain recombines TRBV23-1 with TRBJ2-3; weak D call: TRBD2 (6 bases). TRBV23-1 is flagged as an ORF with uncertain function. CDR3 size: 16 residues. V lost 0 bases to trimming and J lost 0 bases, with 10 bases between them. CDR3: CASSQSPSGSTDTQYF. The CDR3 coding sequence is TGCGCCAGCAGTCAATCGCCCAGCGGGAGCACAGATACGCAGTATTTT.

The rearrangement links TRBV4-1 to TRBJ2-7; either TRBD1 or TRBD2 may supply D (5 bases each). The CDR3 contains 17 residues. V shed 1 base and J shed 3 bases, with 19 bases lying between them. Germline loops: CDR1 MGHRA, CDR2 YSYEKL. CDR3 residues: CASSQGLGTAADYEQYF. The CDR3 DNA reads as TGCGCCAGCAGCCAAGGGCTGGGGACCGCGGCGGACTACGAGCAGTACTTC.

CDR3: CASARMDRGNEQFF. CDR3 DNA sequence: TGCGCCAGCGCCAGGATGGACAGGGGGAATGAGCAGTTCTTC. V and J are TRBV5-1 and TRBJ2-1; 10 bases agree with TRBD1. The CDR3 has 14 amino acids. Germline assignment: CDR1 SGHRS and CDR2 YFSETQ. Trimming at V came to 7 bases and at J to 7 bases, leaving 8 bases not matched to a gene.

V is TRBV18 and J is TRBJ2-5, with D hard to call. This CDR3 is 13 amino acids long. Germline assignment: CDR1 KGHSH and CDR2 LQKENI. Trimming pared 2 bases from V and 5 bases from J, leaving 9 bases between. The CDR3 DNA reads as TGTGCCAGCTCACCAGGGTCGAGGGAGACCCAGTACTTC. It yields the protein CASSPGSRETQYF.

This clone has only a few counts. The gene calls are TRBV6-5 and TRBJ2-6, with 7 bases identical to TRBD1. This CDR3 has 15 residues. V dropped 6 bases and J dropped 0; count of bases not matched to a gene: 2. CDR1 is MNHEY and CDR2 is SVGAGI in the germline V gene. The CDR3 sequence is CASSRDSSGANVLTF. CDR3 nucleotide sequence: TGTGCCAGCAGCCGGGACAGCTCTGGGGCCAACGTCCTGACTTTC.

This clone appeared a few times. This chain uses TRBV5-4 with TRBJ2-1, with 11 bases lining up with TRBD2. The trim removed 5 bases at V and 8 bases at J, leaving 9 bases unmatched. CDR3 size: 15 residues. The germline gives CDR1 SGHNT, CDR2 YYREEE (reference sequence). The CDR3 DNA reads TGTGCCAGCAGGAGCCCCGGGACTAGCGGCGATGAGCAGTTCTTC. It encodes CASRSPGTSGDEQFF.

The chain employs TRBV29-1 and TRBJ2-1; no definite D call. Between the trimmed V and J ends, which lost 4 bases and 0 bases, there was a span of 7 bases. The germline CDR1 and CDR2 sequences are SQVTM and ANQGSEA. This CDR3 region has 13 residues. The CDR3 here is CSVGRGSYNEQFF. In nucleotides, the CDR3 is TGCAGCGTTGGGCGAGGCTCCTACAATGAGCAGTTCTTC.

This clone appeared once. V gene TRBV9 combines with J gene TRBJ1-2, with 8 bases matching TRBD1. The germline CDR1 and CDR2 sequences are SGDLS and YYNGEE. The ends lost 3 bases at V and 8 bases at J; junction bases unmatched: 9. There are 14 residues in the CDR3. CDR3 nucleotides: TGTGCCAGCAGCGGACCAGGGGGCTTGTTAGGCTACACCTTC. Its translation: CASSGPGGLLGYTF. The complete variable domain, with remaining parts taken from reference TRBV9 and TRBJ1-2, reads DSGVTQTPKHLITATGQRVTLRCSPRSGDLSVYWYQQSLDQGLQFLIQYYNGEERAKGNILERFSAQQFPDLHSELNLSSLELGDSALYFCASSGPGGLLGYTFGSGTRLTVV.

The rearrangement joins TRBV2 to TRBJ2-2; D not resolved. V gave up 8 bases and J gave up 4 bases, with 8 bases separating them. Germline lookup yields CDR1 SNHLY and CDR2 FYNNEI. This CDR3 has 12 residues. The CDR3, as DNA: TGTGCCAGCGCCTACTTCACCGGGGAGCTGTTTTTT. Protein product: CASAYFTGELFF.

This chain uses TRBV5-5 with TRBJ2-7, with 8 bases fitting TRBD1. CDR1 is SGHKS, CDR2 YYEKEE, per germline (reference sequence). The CDR3 runs 14 residues. V lost 3 bases, J lost 6 bases, and 8 bases stayed unmatched. CDR3 sequence: CASSSTGTGSEQYF. CDR3 in DNA: TGTGCCAGCAGCTCGACCGGGACAGGCTCCGAGCAGTACTTC.

The chain joins TRBV30 to TRBJ2-5; a possible D gene is TRBD1 (6 bases). The length of the CDR3 is 15 residues. Germline CDR1 and CDR2: GTSNPN and SVGIG (reference sequence). The V end was cut by 4 bases, the J end by 2 bases, with 17 bases between. The CDR3 spells CAWIKTGGGQETQYF. CDR3 DNA sequence: TGTGCCTGGATCAAGACAGGAGGTGGTCAAGAGACCCAGTACTTC. The whole variable domain, remainder taken from reference TRBV30 and TRBJ2-5, is SQTIHQWPATLVQPVGSPLSLECTVEGTSNPNLYWYRQAAGRGLQLLFYSVGIGQISSEVPQNLSASRPQDRQFILSSKKLLLSDSGFYLCAWIKTGGGQETQYFGPGTRLLVL.

CDR3 sequence (DNA): TGTGCCACCCGACAGGGGGCGGGTGAGCAGTTCTTC. Translating it yields CATRQGAGEQFF. This chain uses TRBV10-3 with TRBJ2-1, with 10 bases aligning to TRBD1. The V gene end was trimmed by 10 bases and the J gene end by 9 bases; junction bases not matched to a gene: 6. The CDR3 has 12 residues. Germline loops: CDR1 ENHRY, CDR2 SYGVKD.

A few counts support this clone. The V call is TRBV27, the J call TRBJ2-7, with 8 bases matching TRBD1. The CDR3 extends over 14 amino acids. From germline, CDR1 is MNHEY and CDR2 SMNVEV (reference sequence). V gave up 5 bases and J gave up 4 bases; unmatched junction bases: 7. CDR3 sequence reads: CASSPLGQEYEQYF. CDR3 DNA sequence: TGTGCCAGCAGTCCCCTGGGACAGGAGTACGAGCAGTACTTC.

The chain carries TRBV6-5 and TRBJ2-1; 11 nucleotides match TRBD2. Per germline, CDR1 MNHEY and CDR2 SVGAGI. The ends lost 6 bases at V and 4 bases at J; junction bases unmatched: 5. The CDR3 is 15 residues long. The CDR3 reads CASRFSGRGYNEQFF. CDR3 sequence (DNA): TGTGCCAGCAGATTTAGCGGGAGGGGATACAATGAGCAGTTCTTC.

The chain combines TRBV6-1 with TRBJ2-2, with 8 bases identical to TRBD1. The germline V gene has CDR1 MNHNS and CDR2 SASEGT. The CDR3 spans 15 residues. V shed 6 bases, J shed 6 bases, and the junction held 9 bases outside the gene matches. CDR3 sequence (DNA): TGTGCCAGCAGAGCCGGGACAGGACTTTCCGGGGAGCTGTTTTTT. Its protein product is CASRAGTGLSGELFF.

The chain employs TRBV30 and TRBJ2-2; D is uncertain. CDR3 length: 13 residues. Germline lookup yields CDR1 GTSNPN and CDR2 SVGIG (reference sequence). V was cut by 5 bases and J by 6 bases, with 13 bases left in between. CDR3 sequence: CAWSSTGAGELFF. The DNA of the CDR3 is TGTGCCTGGTCTAGTACGGGTGCCGGGGAGCTGTTTTTT. The variable domain in full, with the rest retrieved from reference TRBV30 and TRBJ2-2, is SQTIHQWPATLVQPVGSPLSLECTVEGTSNPNLYWYRQAAGRGLQLLFYSVGIGQISSEVPQNLSASRPQDRQFILSSKKLLLSDSGFYLCAWSSTGAGELFFGEGSRLTVL.

The genes are TRBV6-1 and TRBJ2-1; the D is unclear. The V and J ends lost 2 bases and 8 bases respectively, with 13 bases between them. In germline, CDR1 is MNHNS, CDR2 SASEGT. CDR3 length equals 14 residues. The CDR3 sequence: CASSELGSNDEQFF. The CDR3, as DNA: TGTGCCAGCAGTGAACTGGGCTCTAATGATGAGCAGTTCTTC.

The chain carries TRBV7-8 and TRBJ2-2; TRBD1 might be the D (6 bases). V lost 5 bases and J lost 4, with 11 bases in between. The germline gives CDR1 SGHVS, CDR2 FQNEAQ. The CDR3 covers 14 residues. The CDR3 protein is CASSRTGRTGELFF. DNA for the CDR3: TGTGCCAGCAGCCGTACAGGGCGCACCGGGGAGCTGTTTTTT. Full variable domain (rest looked up from reference TRBV7-8 and TRBJ2-2): GAGVSQSPRYKVAKRGQDVALRCDPISGHVSLFWYQQALGQGPEFLTYFQNEAQLDKSGLPSDRFFAERPEGSVSTLKIQRTQQEDSAVYLCASSRTGRTGELFFGEGSRLTVL.

On this clone: A far more abundant clone sits one base away, making this likely a read error. This chain uses TRBV6-4 with TRBJ2-3; D is unclear. The CDR3 totals 13 residues. The V end lost 3 bases, the J end lost 2 bases, and 6 bases lay between the germline ends. Looked up from germline, CDR1 is MRHNA and CDR2 is SNTAGT. The CDR3 loop reads CASSESPTDTQYF. In DNA, the CDR3 is TGTGCCAGCAGTGAGTCCCCCACAGATACGCAGTATTTT.

V usage is TRBV18 and J usage is TRBJ2-1, with 12 bases identical to TRBD2. Germline V lookup: CDR1 KGHSH, CDR2 LQKENI. The V and J ends lost 2 bases and 9 bases, in that order; junction bases with no gene match: 2. The CDR3 covers 14 residues. CDR3 amino acids: CASSPALAGGEQFF. DNA for the CDR3: TGTGCCAGCTCACCAGCACTAGCGGGAGGTGAGCAGTTCTTC.

The chain recombines TRBV7-3 with TRBJ2-2, with D possibly TRBD2 on 6 matching bases. The CDR3 runs to 14 residues. Germline V gives CDR1 SGHTA, CDR2 FQGTGA. Trimming took off 2 bases at V and 3 bases at J, with 7 bases between the two ends. DNA of the CDR3: TGTGCCAGCAGCTTAGGCGGGGACACCGGGGAGCTGTTTTTT. The encoded protein is CASSLGGDTGELFF.

The chain is built from TRBV14 and TRBJ2-7; 8 bases match TRBD2. Per the germline V gene, CDR1 is SGHDN and CDR2 is FVKESK. V lost 1 base to trimming and J lost 6 bases; unmatched junction nucleotides: 11. CDR3 length equals 16 residues. CDR3 coding DNA: TGTGCCAGCAGCCAAGGGTTCGGGGGGGCCCCCCTCGAGCAGTACTTC. This codes for CASSQGFGGAPLEQYF.